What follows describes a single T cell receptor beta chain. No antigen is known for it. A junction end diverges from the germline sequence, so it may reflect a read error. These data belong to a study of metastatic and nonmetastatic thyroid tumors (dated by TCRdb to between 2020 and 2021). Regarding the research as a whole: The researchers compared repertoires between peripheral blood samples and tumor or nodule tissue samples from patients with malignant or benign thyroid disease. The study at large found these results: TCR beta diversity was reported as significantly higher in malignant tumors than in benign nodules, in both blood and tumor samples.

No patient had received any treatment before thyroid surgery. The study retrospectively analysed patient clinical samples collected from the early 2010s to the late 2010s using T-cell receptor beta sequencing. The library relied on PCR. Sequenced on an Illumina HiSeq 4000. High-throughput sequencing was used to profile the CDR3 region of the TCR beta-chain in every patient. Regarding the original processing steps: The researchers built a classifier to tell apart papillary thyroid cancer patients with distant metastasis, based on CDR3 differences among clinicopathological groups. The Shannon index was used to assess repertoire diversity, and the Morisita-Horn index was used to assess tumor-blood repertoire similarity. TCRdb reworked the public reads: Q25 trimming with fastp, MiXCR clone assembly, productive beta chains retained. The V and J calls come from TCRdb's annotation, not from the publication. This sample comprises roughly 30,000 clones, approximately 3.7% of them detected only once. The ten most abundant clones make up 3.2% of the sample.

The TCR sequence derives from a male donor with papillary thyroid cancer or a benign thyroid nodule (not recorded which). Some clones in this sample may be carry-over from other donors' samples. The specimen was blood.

The nucleotides read TGTGCCAGCAGTTGGCGGGGATCGGGCAATCAGCGCCAGCATTTT. This gives the protein CASSWRGSGNQRQHF. The chain joins TRBV27 to TRBJ1-5; the D segment cannot be called with confidence. The germline V gene encodes CDR1 MNHEY and CDR2 SMNVEV (reference sequence). The CDR3, cysteine through phenylalanine, is 15 amino acids long. The only DNA kept is the CDR3, 45 bases in frame from the first base.